These 21 T cell receptor beta chains were sequenced from one sample in a study of technical replicates of blood from several donors. Generated by immunoSEQ multiplex PCR, the TCRdb table keeps only in-frame clones and is missing some. The repertoire has around 67,000 clones, about 90% of them found once; the top ten carry approximately 5%. Sequencing used PBMCs. The origin of the receptors is a human donor in good health. Some clones in this sample may be carry-over from other donors' samples.

This chain's CDR3 is CASSVTGWSDEQYF. In DNA form, the CDR3 reads TGCGCCAGCAGCGTGACAGGGTGGAGCGACGAGCAGTACTTC. V usage is TRBV5-1 and J usage is TRBJ2-7; 7 nucleotides agree with TRBD1. V was pared by 4 bases and J by 5 bases, with 9 bases of the junction left unmatched. Looked up from germline, CDR1 is SGHRS and CDR2 is YFSETQ. The CDR3 length is 14 residues.

The genes are TRBV9 and TRBJ2-7, with D possibly matching TRBD1 (5 bases). The V and J ends lost 3 bases and 0 bases respectively, with 10 bases between them. Germline CDR1 SGDLS, CDR2 YYNGEE. The CDR3 loop spans 14 amino acids. For the CDR3, the DNA is TGTGCCAGCAGCGCGGAAGGGGTCTCCTACGAGCAGTACTTC. It encodes CASSAEGVSYEQYF.

The chain joins TRBV5-6 to TRBJ2-5; tentatively, D is TRBD2 (5 bases). The CDR3 runs to 15 residues. With 2 bases removed from V and 9 bases from J, the gap between germline ends came to 20 bases. Looked up from germline, CDR1 is SGHDT and CDR2 is YYEEEE. The CDR3 protein is CASSFGQAPERAQYF. CDR3 nucleotide sequence: TGTGCCAGCAGCTTTGGCCAGGCGCCCGAGAGGGCCCAGTACTTC.

This clone occurred a few times. The rearrangement uses TRBV15 and TRBJ2-5, with a possible D match to TRBD1 (7 bases). Germline V gene data show CDR1 as LNHNV and CDR2 as YYDKDF (reference sequence). V was trimmed by 5 bases and J by 5 bases, leaving 18 bases between them. CDR3 length equals 15 residues. CDR3: CATSALGGAGETQYF. In DNA form, the CDR3 reads TGTGCCACCAGCGCACTAGGGGGCGCGGGGGAGACCCAGTACTTC.

This rearrangement joins TRBV7-2 to TRBJ2-2; 13 positions agree with TRBD2. Germline CDR1 SGHTA, CDR2 FQGNSA. V was clipped by 3 bases and J by 5 bases; unmatched bases: 3. The CDR3 contains 16 residues. The CDR3 sequence: CASSLPGLAGTGELFF. The CDR3 DNA follows: TGTGCCAGCAGCTTGCCGGGACTAGCGGGGACCGGGGAGCTGTTTTTT.

This chain uses TRBV28 with TRBJ1-1; D ambiguous. Germline V lookup: CDR1 MDHEN, CDR2 SYDVKM. This CDR3 is 12 amino acids long. V dropped 3 bases and J dropped 10 bases, with 12 bases sitting between them. Here the CDR3 reads CASSFGRRGAFF. DNA for the CDR3: TGTGCCAGCAGTTTCGGGAGACGAGGAGCTTTCTTT.

This chain connects TRBV5-1 to TRBJ1-2; possibly TRBD1 for D (5 bases). Trimming took off 1 base at V and 4 bases at J, with 11 bases between the two ends. The germline V gene has CDR1 SGHRS and CDR2 YFSETQ. The CDR3 length is 14 residues. The CDR3: CASSLSSGAYGYTF. The CDR3 DNA follows: TGCGCCAGCAGCTTGAGTAGCGGGGCCTATGGCTACACCTTC.

The V and J genes are TRBV6-1 and TRBJ1-2; D might be TRBD1 (5 bases). The V gene lost 7 bases and the J gene lost 3 bases, with 18 bases spanning the gap. CDR1 and CDR2 (germline): MNHNS, SASEGT. CDR3 length: 15 residues. The CDR3 bases are TGTGCCAGCATAAAGGGGTTAGGCTTGGACTATGGCTACACCTTC. Amino acid sequence: CASIKGLGLDYGYTF.

The J gene is TRBJ2-2, the V gene TRBV25-1, with TRBD2 matching 7 bases. This CDR3 has 14 amino acids. Trimming took 11 bases from V and 3 from J; bases not matched to a gene: 9. The germline V gene encodes CDR1 MGHDK and CDR2 SYGVNS. CDR3 protein: CAAGRGFDTGELFF. The CDR3, as DNA: TGTGCCGCGGGGCGGGGGTTTGACACCGGGGAGCTGTTTTTT.

The chain employs TRBV19 and TRBJ2-3; weak D call: TRBD2 (6 bases). V was pared by 5 bases and J by 8 bases, with 17 bases between. The CDR3 is made up of 14 amino acids. Germline lookup yields CDR1 LNHDA and CDR2 SQIVND (reference sequence). The chain's CDR3 is CASSLKSVGGTQYF. For the CDR3, the DNA is TGTGCCAGTAGTCTGAAATCGGTGGGGGGTACGCAGTATTTT.

This rearrangement joins TRBV15 to TRBJ2-4, with a tentative D call TRBD1 (6 bases). The CDR3 runs to 16 residues. Trimming cost V 0 bases and J 9 bases, with 18 bases left between them. Germline V gives CDR1 LNHNV, CDR2 YYDKDF (reference sequence). The CDR3 spells CATSREQVQKGVIQYF. CDR3 nucleotide sequence: TGTGCCACCAGCAGAGAACAAGTCCAGAAGGGGGTCATTCAGTACTTC.

The CDR3 reads CASSPGQGGYYGYTF. In DNA form, the CDR3 reads TGTGCCAGCTCTCCTGGACAGGGAGGTTACTATGGCTACACCTTC. The chain recombines TRBV18 with TRBJ1-2; 8 positions match TRBD1. The CDR3 loop spans 15 amino acids. Germline V gives CDR1 KGHSH, CDR2 LQKENI. J gave up 3 bases and V 6 bases, and 9 bases lay outside the gene matches.

The chain employs TRBV12-5 and TRBJ2-7; 13 bases agree with TRBD2. The CDR3 totals 14 residues. CDR1 LGHNT and CDR2 FRNRAP come from the germline V gene. V trimming: 6 bases; J trimming: 3 bases; junction bases outside the gene matches: 2. The CDR3 sequence is CASGRTSGSYEQYF. CDR3 nucleotides: TGTGCTAGTGGCCGGACTAGCGGGAGCTACGAGCAGTACTTC.

A note on this clone: Other DNA sequences in this specimen translate into the identical CDR3. This chain links TRBV7-9 with TRBJ1-2, with D perhaps matching TRBD1 (6 bases). V was pared by 0 bases and J by 6 bases, with 8 bases between. Germline V gene data show CDR1 as SEHNR and CDR2 as FQNEAQ (reference sequence). The CDR3 loop spans 13 amino acids. The chain's CDR3 is CASSLANRDGYTF. Here the CDR3 DNA reads TGTGCCAGCAGCTTAGCGAACAGGGATGGCTACACCTTC.

This clone showed up many times. The chain joins TRBV15 to TRBJ2-5; D unclear. Germline V gene data show CDR1 as LNHNV and CDR2 as YYDKDF (reference sequence). CDR3 length: 13 residues. The V end lost 1 base, the J end lost 1 base, and 4 bases lay between the germline ends. CDR3 residues: CATSRVVQETQYF. The CDR3 nucleotides read TGTGCCACCAGCAGAGTAGTCCAAGAGACCCAGTACTTC.

In its sample, this clone was seen a few times. The rearrangement joins TRBV5-1 to TRBJ1-2, with D maybe TRBD1 (5 bases). The CDR3 is 13 amino acids. CDR1 is SGHRS, CDR2 YFSETQ, per germline. V was shortened by 0 bases and J by 2 bases, with 5 bases between the two germline ends. The CDR3 nucleotides read TGCGCCAGCAGCTTGGAGGGGAACTATGGCTACACCTTC. Translated: CASSLEGNYGYTF.

The CDR3 sequence: CSVELWSGWDTQFF. The DNA of the CDR3 is TGCAGCGTTGAGTTGTGGTCCGGTTGGGACACCCAGTTCTTC. The chain couples TRBV29-1 to TRBJ2-1, with D possibly matching TRBD1 (6 bases). CDR1 SQVTM and CDR2 ANQGSEA come from the germline V gene. The CDR3 loop spans 14 amino acids. V lost 3 bases and J 13 bases, leaving 22 bases between the germline ends.

This clone was seen a few times. V gene TRBV6-6 combines with J gene TRBJ1-2, with D perhaps TRBD1 (5 bases). In germline, CDR1 is MNHNY, CDR2 SVGAGI (reference sequence). The CDR3 covers 11 residues. V gave up 6 bases and J gave up 5 bases, with 7 bases separating them. For the CDR3, the DNA is TGTGCCAGCAGACAGGAATATGGCTACACCTTC. Translation: CASRQEYGYTF.

This sequence joins TRBV13 and TRBJ2-2; 9 nucleotides line up with TRBD1. This CDR3 is 15 amino acids long. The junction had 7 bases not matched to a gene; V was cut back by 5 bases and J by 6 bases. Germline V gene lookup returns CDR1 PRHDT and CDR2 FYEKMQ (reference sequence). CDR3 amino acids: CASSPGDRVAGELFF. As DNA, the CDR3 is TGTGCCAGCAGCCCCGGGGACAGGGTGGCCGGGGAGCTGTTTTTT.

The chain carries TRBV4-1 and TRBJ1-5; TRBD1 aligns across 9 bases. CDR1 and CDR2 (germline): MGHRA, YSYEKL. Trimming took 4 bases from V and 4 from J; bases not matched to a gene: 5. This CDR3 spans 15 amino acids. CDR3 nucleotide sequence: TGCGCCAGCAGCCTTGGGACAGGGAGGAATCAGCCCCAGCATTTT. Its protein product is CASSLGTGRNQPQHF.

The J gene is TRBJ1-2, the V gene TRBV25-1, with 7 bases lining up with TRBD1. This CDR3 is 17 amino acids long. Germline-derived CDR1 and CDR2 are MGHDK and SYGVNS. Trimming cost V 1 base and J 3 bases; bases outside gene matches: 11. For the CDR3, the DNA is TGTGCCAGCAGTGAATCCACGAGGCGAGGGGGCGACTATGGCTACACCTTC. This translates into CASSESTRRGGDYGYTF.